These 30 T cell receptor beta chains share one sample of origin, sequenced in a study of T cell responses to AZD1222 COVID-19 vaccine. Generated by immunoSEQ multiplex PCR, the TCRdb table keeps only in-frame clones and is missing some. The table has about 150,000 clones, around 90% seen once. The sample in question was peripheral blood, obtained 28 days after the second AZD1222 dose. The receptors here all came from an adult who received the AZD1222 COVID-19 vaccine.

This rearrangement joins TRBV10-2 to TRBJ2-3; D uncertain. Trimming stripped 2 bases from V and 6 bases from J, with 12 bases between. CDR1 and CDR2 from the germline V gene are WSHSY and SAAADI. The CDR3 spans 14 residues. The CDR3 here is CASSERGLSDTQYF. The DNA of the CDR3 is TGCGCCAGCAGTGAGAGAGGTCTCTCCGATACGCAGTATTTT.

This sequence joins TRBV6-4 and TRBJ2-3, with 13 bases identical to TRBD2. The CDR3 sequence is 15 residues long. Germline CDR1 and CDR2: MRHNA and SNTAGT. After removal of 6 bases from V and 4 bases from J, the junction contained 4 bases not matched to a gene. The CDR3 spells CASSLLAGGADTQYF. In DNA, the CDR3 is TGTGCCAGCAGCCTACTAGCGGGAGGGGCAGATACGCAGTATTTT.

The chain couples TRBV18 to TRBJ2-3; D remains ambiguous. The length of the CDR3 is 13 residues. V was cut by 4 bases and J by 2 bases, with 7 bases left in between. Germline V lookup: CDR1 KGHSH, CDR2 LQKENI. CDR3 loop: CASSLQFTDTQYF. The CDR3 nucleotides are TGTGCCAGCTCACTACAGTTCACAGATACGCAGTATTTT.

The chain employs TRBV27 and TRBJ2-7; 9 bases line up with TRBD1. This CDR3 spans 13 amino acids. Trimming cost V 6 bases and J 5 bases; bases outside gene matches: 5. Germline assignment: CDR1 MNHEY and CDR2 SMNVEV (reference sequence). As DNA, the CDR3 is TGTGCCAGCAGACCGGGACAGGGAAACGAGCAGTACTTC. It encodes CASRPGQGNEQYF.

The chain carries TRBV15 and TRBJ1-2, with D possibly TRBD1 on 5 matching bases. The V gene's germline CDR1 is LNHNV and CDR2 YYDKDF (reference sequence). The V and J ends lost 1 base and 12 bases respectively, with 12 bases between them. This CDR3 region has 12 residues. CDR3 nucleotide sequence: TGTGCCACCAGCAGAGGACAGTTTACTAACACCTTC. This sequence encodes CATSRGQFTNTF.

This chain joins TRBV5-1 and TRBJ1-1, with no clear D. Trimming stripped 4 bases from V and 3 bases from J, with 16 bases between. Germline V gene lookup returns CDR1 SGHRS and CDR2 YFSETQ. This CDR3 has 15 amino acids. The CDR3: CASSPRVSTDTEAFF. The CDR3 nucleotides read TGCGCCAGCAGCCCCCGGGTCTCGACGGACACTGAAGCTTTCTTT.

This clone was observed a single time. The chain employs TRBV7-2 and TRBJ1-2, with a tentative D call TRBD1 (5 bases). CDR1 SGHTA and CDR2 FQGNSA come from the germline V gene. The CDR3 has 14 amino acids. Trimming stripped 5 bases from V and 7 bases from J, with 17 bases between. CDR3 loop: CASSRDVIVSGYTF. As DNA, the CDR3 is TGTGCCAGCAGCCGGGACGTTATTGTCTCTGGCTACACCTTC.

CDR3: CASKVSDTNYEQYF. The CDR3 DNA follows: TGTGCCAGCAAGGTCTCGGACACAAACTACGAGCAGTACTTC. The chain carries TRBV2 and TRBJ2-7; D may be TRBD1 (5 bases). In germline, CDR1 is SNHLY, CDR2 FYNNEI. The V and J ends lost 7 bases and 3 bases respectively, with 16 bases between them. This CDR3 contains 14 residues.

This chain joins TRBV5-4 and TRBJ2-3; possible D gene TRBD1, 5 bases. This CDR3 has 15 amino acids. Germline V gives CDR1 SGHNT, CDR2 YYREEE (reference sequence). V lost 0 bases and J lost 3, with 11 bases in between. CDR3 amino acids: CASSLAGRETDTQYF. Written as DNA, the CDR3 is TGTGCCAGCAGCTTGGCCGGCAGGGAAACAGATACGCAGTATTTT.

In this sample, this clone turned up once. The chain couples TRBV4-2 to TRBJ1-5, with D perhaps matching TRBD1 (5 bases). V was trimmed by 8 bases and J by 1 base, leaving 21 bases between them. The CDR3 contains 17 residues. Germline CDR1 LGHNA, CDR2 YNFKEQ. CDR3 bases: TGTGCCAGCGGGTCGCCCGGTACGACAGTCAGCAATCAGCCCCAGCATTTT. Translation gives CASGSPGTTVSNQPQHF.

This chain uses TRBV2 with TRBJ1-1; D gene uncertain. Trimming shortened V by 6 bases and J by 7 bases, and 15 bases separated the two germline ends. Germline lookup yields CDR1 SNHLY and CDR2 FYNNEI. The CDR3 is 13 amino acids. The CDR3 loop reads CASSLSRNFEAFF. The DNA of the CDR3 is TGTGCCAGCAGCCTTTCAAGAAACTTTGAAGCTTTCTTT. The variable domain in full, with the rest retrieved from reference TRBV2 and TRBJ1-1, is EPEVTQTPSHQVTQMGQEVILRCVPISNHLYFYWYRQILGQKVEFLVSFYNNEISEKSEIFDDQFSVERPDGSNFTLKIRSTKLEDSAMYFCASSLSRNFEAFFGQGTRLTVV.

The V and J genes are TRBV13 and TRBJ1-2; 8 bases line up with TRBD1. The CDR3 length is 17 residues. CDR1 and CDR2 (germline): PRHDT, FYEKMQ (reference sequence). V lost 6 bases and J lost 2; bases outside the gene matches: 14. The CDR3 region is CASSYPQAAGGNYGYTF. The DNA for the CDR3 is TGTGCCAGCAGTTATCCTCAGGCGGCAGGGGGCAACTATGGCTACACCTTC.

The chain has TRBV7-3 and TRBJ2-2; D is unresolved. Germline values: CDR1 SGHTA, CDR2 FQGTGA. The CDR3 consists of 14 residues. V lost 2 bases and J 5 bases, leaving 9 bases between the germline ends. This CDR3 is CASSLGRETGELFF. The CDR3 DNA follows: TGTGCCAGCAGCTTAGGGCGTGAGACCGGGGAGCTGTTTTTT.

CDR3 amino acids: CSVGGGQVYGYTF. The CDR3 region has the DNA TGCAGCGTTGGTGGGGGACAGGTCTATGGCTACACCTTC. J is TRBJ1-2 and V is TRBV29-1; 8 bases line up with TRBD1. CDR1 and CDR2 from the germline V gene are SQVTM and ANQGSEA. The V segment lost 4 bases and the J segment 4 bases; nucleotides outside the gene matches: 5. The CDR3 consists of 13 residues.

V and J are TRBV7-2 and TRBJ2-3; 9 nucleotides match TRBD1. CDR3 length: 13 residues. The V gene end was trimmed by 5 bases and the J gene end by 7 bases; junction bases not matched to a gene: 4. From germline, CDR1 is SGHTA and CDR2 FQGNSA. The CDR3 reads CASSPDRGNTQYF. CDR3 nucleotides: TGTGCCAGCAGCCCGGACAGGGGAAATACGCAGTATTTT.

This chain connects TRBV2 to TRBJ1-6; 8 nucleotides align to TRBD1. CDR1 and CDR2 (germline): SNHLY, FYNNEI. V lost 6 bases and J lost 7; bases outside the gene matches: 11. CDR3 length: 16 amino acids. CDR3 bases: TGTGCCAGCAGGGATTGGCAGGGGGCCGGGAATTCACCCCTCCACTTT. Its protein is CASRDWQGAGNSPLHF.

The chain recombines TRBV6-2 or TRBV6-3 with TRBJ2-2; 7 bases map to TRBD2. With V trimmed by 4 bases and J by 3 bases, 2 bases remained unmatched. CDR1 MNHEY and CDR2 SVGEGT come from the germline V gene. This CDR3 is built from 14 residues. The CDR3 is CASSSLADTGELFF. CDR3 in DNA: TGTGCCAGCAGTTCCCTAGCGGACACCGGGGAGCTGTTTTTT.

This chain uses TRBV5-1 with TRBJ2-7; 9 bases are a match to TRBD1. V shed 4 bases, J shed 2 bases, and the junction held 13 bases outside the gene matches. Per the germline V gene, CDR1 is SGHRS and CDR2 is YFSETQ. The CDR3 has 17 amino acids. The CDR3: CASSPNYGQGNTYEQYF. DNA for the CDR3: TGCGCCAGCAGCCCAAACTATGGACAGGGGAATACCTACGAGCAGTACTTC.

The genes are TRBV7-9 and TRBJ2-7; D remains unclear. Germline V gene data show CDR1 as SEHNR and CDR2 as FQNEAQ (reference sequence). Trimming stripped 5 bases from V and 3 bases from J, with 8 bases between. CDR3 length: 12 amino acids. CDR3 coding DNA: TGTGCCAGCAGCGTCCGATTCTACGAGCAGTACTTC. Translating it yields CASSVRFYEQYF.

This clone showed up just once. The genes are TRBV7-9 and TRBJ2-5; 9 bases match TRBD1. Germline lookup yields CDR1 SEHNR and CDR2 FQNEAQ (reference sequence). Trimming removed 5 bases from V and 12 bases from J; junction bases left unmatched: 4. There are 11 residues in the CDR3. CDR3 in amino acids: CASSLRDREYF. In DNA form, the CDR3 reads TGTGCCAGCAGCCTCCGGGACAGGGAGTACTTC.

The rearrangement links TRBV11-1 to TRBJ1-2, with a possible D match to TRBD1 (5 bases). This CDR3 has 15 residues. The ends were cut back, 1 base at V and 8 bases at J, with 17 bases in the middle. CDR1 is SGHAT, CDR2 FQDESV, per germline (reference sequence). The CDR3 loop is CASSLVDSPVWGYTF. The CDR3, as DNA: TGTGCCAGCAGCTTAGTTGACAGTCCCGTCTGGGGCTACACCTTC.

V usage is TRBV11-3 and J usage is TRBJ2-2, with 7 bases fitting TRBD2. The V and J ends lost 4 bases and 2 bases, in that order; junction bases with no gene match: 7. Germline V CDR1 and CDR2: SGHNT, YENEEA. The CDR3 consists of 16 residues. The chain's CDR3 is CASSSRLAANTGELFF. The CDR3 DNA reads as TGTGCCAGCAGCTCCCGCCTAGCGGCCAACACCGGGGAGCTGTTTTTT.

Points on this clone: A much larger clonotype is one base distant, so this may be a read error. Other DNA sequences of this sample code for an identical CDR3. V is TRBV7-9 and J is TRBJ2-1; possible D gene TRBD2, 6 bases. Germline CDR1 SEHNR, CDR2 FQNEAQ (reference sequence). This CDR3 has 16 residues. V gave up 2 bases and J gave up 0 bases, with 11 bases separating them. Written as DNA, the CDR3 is TGTGCCAGCAGCTTAAGCCTAGCGAGCTCCTACAATGAGCAGTTCTTC. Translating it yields CASSLSLASSYNEQFF.

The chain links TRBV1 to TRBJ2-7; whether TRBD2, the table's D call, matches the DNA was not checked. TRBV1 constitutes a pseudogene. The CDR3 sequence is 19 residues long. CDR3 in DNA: TGCACCAGCAGCCTTAAATCCCCGCGGGAGGCTATTAGCTCCTACGAGCAGTACTTC. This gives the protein CTSSLKSPREAISSYEQYF.

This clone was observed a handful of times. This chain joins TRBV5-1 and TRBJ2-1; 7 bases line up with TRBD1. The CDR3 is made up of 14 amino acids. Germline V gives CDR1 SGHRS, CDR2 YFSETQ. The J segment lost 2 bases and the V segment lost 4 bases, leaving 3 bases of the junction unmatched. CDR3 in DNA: TGCGCCAGCAGCCTGGGACAGCCCTACAATGAGCAGTTCTTC. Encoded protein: CASSLGQPYNEQFF.

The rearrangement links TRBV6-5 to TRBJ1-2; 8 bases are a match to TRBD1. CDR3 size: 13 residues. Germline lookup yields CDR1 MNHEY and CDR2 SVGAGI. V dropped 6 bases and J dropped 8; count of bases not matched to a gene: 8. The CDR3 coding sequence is TGTGCCAGCAGCCCCGACAGGGGAGGCGGCTACACCTTC. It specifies CASSPDRGGGYTF.

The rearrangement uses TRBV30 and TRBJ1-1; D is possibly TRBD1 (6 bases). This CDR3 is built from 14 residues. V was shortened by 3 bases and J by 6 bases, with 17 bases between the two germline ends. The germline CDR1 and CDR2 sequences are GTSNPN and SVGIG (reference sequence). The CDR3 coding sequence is TGTGCCTGGAGAGCCCTACGGGACATTTCTGAAGCTTTCTTT. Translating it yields CAWRALRDISEAFF.

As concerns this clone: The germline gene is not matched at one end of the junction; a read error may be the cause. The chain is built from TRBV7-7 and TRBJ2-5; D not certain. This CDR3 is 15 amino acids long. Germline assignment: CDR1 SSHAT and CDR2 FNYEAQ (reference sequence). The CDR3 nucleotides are TGTGCTAGCAGCTTAAATGGCCTCGTTAGGGAGACCCAGTACTTC. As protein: CASSLNGLVRETQYF.

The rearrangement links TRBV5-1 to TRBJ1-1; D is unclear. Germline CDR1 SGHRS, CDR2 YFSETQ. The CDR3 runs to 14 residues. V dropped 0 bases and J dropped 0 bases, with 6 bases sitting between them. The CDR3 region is CASSLGSLNTEAFF. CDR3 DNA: TGCGCCAGCAGCTTGGGCAGTTTGAACACTGAAGCTTTCTTT.

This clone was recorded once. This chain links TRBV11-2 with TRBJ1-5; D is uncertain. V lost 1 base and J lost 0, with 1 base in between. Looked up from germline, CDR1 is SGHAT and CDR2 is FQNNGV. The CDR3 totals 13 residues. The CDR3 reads CASSLGSNQPQHF. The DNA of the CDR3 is TGTGCCAGCAGCTTAGGTAGCAATCAGCCCCAGCATTTT.